These T cell receptor beta chains were read from a single sample in a study of blood T cell repertoires in COVID-19. This table comes from immunoSEQ multiplex PCR, and its TCRdb copy is limited to in-frame clones, with some not included. This table holds roughly 260,000 clones, roughly 86% found once. The sequencing sample was made of peripheral blood. Every receptor here comes from a woman in her thirties with COVID-19, enrolled during active disease. The CDR3 runs from the conserved cysteine through the conserved F or W. D genes are given only for firm matches. Part of the rows lack a size; the others show once, few, many or a class for expanded clones.

TRBV4-1	-	TRBJ1-1	-	TGCGCCAGCAGGTCGGGGCGGGGACCCATGAACACTGAAGCTTTCTTT	CASRSGRGPMNTEAFF
TRBV19	-	TRBJ2-2	-	TGTGCCAGTAGTATCGGAGGGACCGGGGAGCTGTTTTTT	CASSIGGTGELFF
TRBV2	TRBD2	TRBJ2-1	-	TGTGCCAGCCCGACTAGCGAGTCCTACAATGAGCAGTTCTTC	CASPTSESYNEQFF
TRBV10-3	-	TRBJ1-4	-	TGTGCCATCAGTGAGACGGGGGAGAATGAAAAACTGTTTTTT	CAISETGENEKLFF
TRBV27	TRBD2	TRBJ2-1	-	TGTGCCAGCAGTTCCACTAGCGGCCCTCACAATGAGCAGTTCTTC	CASSSTSGPHNEQFF
TRBV28	TRBD1	TRBJ2-1	-	TGTGCCAGCAGCCCGACGGGGACAGTTTTCAATGAGCAGTTCTTC	CASSPTGTVFNEQFF
TRBV11-3	-	TRBJ2-2	-	TGTGCCAGCAGCTTGGGCGCCATAGGCGGGGAGCTGTTTTTT	CASSLGAIGGELFF
TRBV3-1/TRBV3-2	-	TRBJ1-2	-	TGTGCCAGCAGCCAGCAAGGGCGGGGTAGCTACACCTTC	CASSQQGRGSYTF
TRBV2	-	TRBJ1-4	-	TGTGCCAGCGGTTCTCAGGGGCTGGAAAAACTGTTTTTT	CASGSQGLEKLFF
TRBV18	-	TRBJ1-1	-	TGTGCCAGCTCACCCCGGGACACGGCTTTCTTT	CASSPRDTAFF
TRBV7-9	TRBD2	TRBJ2-7	once	TGTGCCAGCAGCTTCCTGGGCGGGAGGGCCTCCTACGAGCAGTACTTC	CASSFLGGRASYEQYF
TRBV30	TRBD2	TRBJ2-5	once	TGTGCCTGGAGTGTCGTTAGCGGGCCGCAAGAGACCCAGTACTTC	CAWSVVSGPQETQYF
TRBV6-5	TRBD1	TRBJ2-7	-	TGTGCCAGCAGGGGGACAGGGACCTACGAGCAGTACTTC	CASRGTGTYEQYF
TRBV24-1	-	TRBJ1-2	-	TGTGCCACCAGTGATTTGACAAGTAACTATGGCTACACCTTC	CATSDLTSNYGYTF
TRBV5-1	-	TRBJ2-3	-	TGCGCCAGCAGCACTGGAGGGGATACGCAGTATTTT	CASSTGGDTQYF
TRBV28	-	TRBJ2-5	-	TGTGCCAGCAGTTCCAGTCCCCCGGAGACCCAGTACTTC	CASSSSPPETQYF
TRBV7-3	-	TRBJ1-1	-	TGTGCCAGCAGCTCGTCAGGGGAGAACACTGAAGCTTTCTTT	CASSSSGENTEAFF
TRBV19	-	TRBJ2-3	once	TGTGCCAGTAGTAGGCCAGGGCAGGGGGAGGCAGATACGCAGTATTTT	CASSRPGQGEADTQYF
TRBV5-5	-	TRBJ2-1	-	TGTGCCAGCAGCTTCGGGCTAGCGTTAAACAATGAGCAGTTCTTC	CASSFGLALNNEQFF
TRBV18	TRBD1	TRBJ1-4	once	TGTGCCAGCTCGCGACAGGGGGACGAAAAACTGTTTTTT	CASSRQGDEKLFF